This is a list of T cell receptor beta chains from one sample in a study of molecular identifiers for immune sequencing clone quantification. TCRdb independently ran MiXCR on the PCR reads; one entry per CDR3 protein. The sample has approximately 630,000 distinct CDR3 sequences, approximately 24% seen once. The sequenced sample consisted of naive CD8+ T cells from blood, with Jurkat cell RNA spiked in. The receptors were gathered from a human donor in good health. Some libraries in this study had Jurkat cell RNA spiked in. The CDR3 runs from the conserved cysteine through the conserved F or W. A D gene is named only where the DNA matches it firmly. Where a row states a size, it is once, few, many or the class of an expanded clone; other rows omit it.

J gene: TRBJ2-7
D gene: TRBD1
V gene: TRBV5-6
clone size: many
CDR3 protein: CASSPGQGPSYEQYF
CDR3 DNA: TGTGCCAGCAGCCCAGGACAGGGTCCCTCCTACGAGCAGTACTTC

J gene: TRBJ2-1
D gene: TRBD2
V gene: TRBV19
clone size: many
CDR3 protein: CASESGREYNEQFF
CDR3 DNA: TGTGCCAGTGAAAGCGGGAGGGAGTACAATGAGCAGTTCTTC

J gene: TRBJ2-2
D gene: TRBD1
V gene: TRBV29-1
clone size: many
CDR3 protein: CSVTGDTGELFF
CDR3 DNA: TGCAGCGTAACAGGGGACACCGGGGAGCTGTTTTTT

J gene: TRBJ2-2
D gene: .
V gene: TRBV7-9
clone size: .
CDR3 protein: CASSQLPSGDGELFF
CDR3 DNA: TGTGCCAGCAGCCAGTTGCCATCGGGCGACGGGGAGCTGTTTTTT

J gene: TRBJ2-7
D gene: .
V gene: TRBV30
clone size: few
CDR3 protein: CAWSVPGSSYEQYF
CDR3 DNA: TGTGCCTGGAGTGTGCCTGGGAGCTCCTACGAGCAGTACTTC

J gene: TRBJ2-3
D gene: .
V gene: TRBV20-1
clone size: few
CDR3 protein: CSARASSTDTQYF
CDR3 DNA: TGCAGTGCTAGAGCCTCTAGCACAGATACGCAGTATTTT

J gene: TRBJ1-1
D gene: .
V gene: TRBV7-9
clone size: .
CDR3 protein: CDSSLGGIEAFF
CDR3 DNA: TGTGACAGCAGCTTAGGAGGGATTGAAGCTTTCTTT

J gene: TRBJ1-3
D gene: .
V gene: TRBV5-4
clone size: .
CDR3 protein: CASSAGRSSGNTVYF
CDR3 DNA: TGTGCCAGCAGCGCGGGACGGAGCTCTGGAAACACCGTATATTTT

J gene: TRBJ2-1
D gene: .
V gene: TRBV20-1
clone size: few
CDR3 protein: CSARDSQVYEQFF
CDR3 DNA: TGCAGTGCTAGAGATTCCCAGGTCTATGAGCAGTTCTTC

J gene: TRBJ1-1
D gene: .
V gene: TRBV7-6
clone size: many
CDR3 protein: CASSLGDLGEAFF
CDR3 DNA: TGTGCCAGCAGCTTAGGAGACTTGGGTGAAGCTTTCTTT

J gene: TRBJ2-6
D gene: TRBD1
V gene: TRBV7-2
clone size: many
CDR3 protein: CASSLFPGQGISGANVLTF
CDR3 DNA: TGTGCCAGCAGCTTATTTCCTGGACAGGGCATCTCTGGGGCCAACGTCCTGACTTTC

J gene: TRBJ2-6
D gene: .
V gene: TRBV6-2/TRBV6-3
clone size: many
CDR3 protein: CASSPDLVPFSGANVLTF
CDR3 DNA: TGTGCCAGCAGTCCCGACCTTGTTCCGTTCTCTGGGGCCAACGTCCTGACTTTC

J gene: TRBJ2-3
D gene: .
V gene: TRBV30
clone size: few
CDR3 protein: CAWSVPLWGDTQYF
CDR3 DNA: TGTGCCTGGAGTGTACCCCTCTGGGGAGATACGCAGTATTTT

J gene: TRBJ2-7
D gene: .
V gene: TRBV20-1
clone size: few
CDR3 protein: CSAWGADSSYEQYF
CDR3 DNA: TGCAGTGCTTGGGGGGCGGACAGCTCCTACGAGCAGTACTTC

J gene: TRBJ2-7
D gene: TRBD2
V gene: TRBV7-8
clone size: few
CDR3 protein: CASSLVSGGQTYEQYF
CDR3 DNA: TGTGCCAGCAGCTTAGTTAGCGGGGGCCAAACCTACGAGCAGTACTTC

J gene: TRBJ2-2
D gene: .
V gene: TRBV7-9
clone size: many
CDR3 protein: CASSPPGFPNTGELFF
CDR3 DNA: TGTGCCAGCAGCCCCCCAGGCTTTCCGAACACCGGGGAGCTGTTTTTT

J gene: TRBJ1-5
D gene: TRBD1
V gene: TRBV19
clone size: many
CDR3 protein: CASSLQGALGNQPQHF
CDR3 DNA: TGTGCCAGTAGTTTACAGGGGGCTTTGGGCAATCAGCCCCAGCATTTT

J gene: TRBJ2-7
D gene: .
V gene: TRBV4-2
clone size: .
CDR3 protein: CASSQTGTSAYEQYF
CDR3 DNA: TGTGCCAGCAGCCAAACCGGGACCTCTGCCTACGAGCAGTACTTC

J gene: TRBJ2-1
D gene: TRBD2
V gene: TRBV19
clone size: few
CDR3 protein: CASSDGTSSDEQFF
CDR3 DNA: TGTGCCAGTAGTGATGGGACTAGTAGCGATGAGCAGTTCTTC

J gene: TRBJ1-1
D gene: .
V gene: TRBV19
clone size: .
CDR3 protein: CASSISRLNTEAFF
CDR3 DNA: TGTGCCAGTAGTATATCTCGCCTGAACACTGAAGCTTTCTTT

J gene: TRBJ1-6
D gene: TRBD1
V gene: TRBV4-1
clone size: few
CDR3 protein: CASSQAGQGNSPLHF
CDR3 DNA: TGCGCCAGCAGCCAAGCCGGACAGGGTAATTCACCCCTCCACTTT

J gene: TRBJ1-2
D gene: .
V gene: TRBV12-5
clone size: few
CDR3 protein: CASGTTGSGYTF
CDR3 DNA: TGTGCTAGTGGTACCACAGGGAGTGGCTACACCTTC

J gene: TRBJ1-1
D gene: .
V gene: TRBV12-3/TRBV12-4
clone size: few
CDR3 protein: CASKMGASNTEAFF
CDR3 DNA: TGTGCCAGCAAAATGGGGGCCTCGAACACTGAAGCTTTCTTT

J gene: TRBJ2-5
D gene: .
V gene: TRBV7-8
clone size: many
CDR3 protein: CASSSETQYF
CDR3 DNA: TGTGCCAGCAGCTCAGAGACCCAGTACTTC

J gene: TRBJ2-2
D gene: .
V gene: TRBV30
clone size: many
CDR3 protein: CAWSETGELFF
CDR3 DNA: TGTGCCTGGAGTGAGACCGGGGAGCTGTTTTTT

J gene: TRBJ1-5
D gene: .
V gene: TRBV30
clone size: few
CDR3 protein: CAWSSGGYQPQHF
CDR3 DNA: TGTGCCTGGAGTTCGGGGGGCTATCAGCCCCAGCATTTT

J gene: TRBJ2-3
D gene: TRBD1
V gene: TRBV27
clone size: few
CDR3 protein: CASSLRQGEEDTQYF
CDR3 DNA: TGTGCCAGCAGTTTACGACAGGGGGAGGAAGATACGCAGTATTTT

J gene: TRBJ2-2
D gene: TRBD1
V gene: TRBV12-3/TRBV12-4
clone size: few
CDR3 protein: CASSHPFGTGGYKVESWGLFF
CDR3 DNA: TGTGCCAGCAGCCACCCCTTTGGGACAGGGGGCTATAAGGTGGAGTCCTGGGGGCTGTTTTTT

J gene: TRBJ2-3
D gene: .
V gene: TRBV2
clone size: many
CDR3 protein: CASSEDVRPSSTDTQYF
CDR3 DNA: TGTGCCAGCAGTGAAGATGTCCGTCCCTCTAGCACAGATACGCAGTATTTT

J gene: TRBJ2-2
D gene: .
V gene: TRBV15
clone size: few
CDR3 protein: CATSRDIGQGSTGELFF
CDR3 DNA: TGTGCCACCAGCAGAGATATTGGGCAGGGAAGCACCGGGGAGCTGTTTTTT

J gene: TRBJ2-3
D gene: .
V gene: TRBV30
clone size: few
CDR3 protein: CASELAWGTDTQYF
CDR3 DNA: TGTGCCTCCGAGCTGGCCTGGGGCACAGATACGCAGTATTTT

J gene: TRBJ2-2
D gene: TRBD1
V gene: TRBV19
clone size: few
CDR3 protein: CASSIVGGGGELFF
CDR3 DNA: TGTGCCAGTAGTATAGTAGGGGGCGGCGGGGAGCTGTTTTTT

J gene: TRBJ2-7
D gene: .
V gene: TRBV7-9
clone size: .
CDR3 protein: CASSSGRTTYEQYF
CDR3 DNA: TGTGCCAGCAGCTCCGGACGGACTACCTACGAGCAGTACTTC

J gene: TRBJ2-3
D gene: TRBD2
V gene: TRBV6-5
clone size: many
CDR3 protein: CASRKQRGYTDTQYF
CDR3 DNA: TGTGCCAGCAGAAAACAGCGGGGATACACAGATACGCAGTATTTT

J gene: TRBJ2-2
D gene: .
V gene: TRBV29-1
clone size: .
CDR3 protein: CSVVRGASGELFF
CDR3 DNA: TGCAGCGTTGTCCGGGGGGCGTCCGGGGAGCTGTTTTTT

J gene: TRBJ2-7
D gene: .
V gene: TRBV20-1
clone size: .
CDR3 protein: CSARDVHTPSEQYF
CDR3 DNA: TGCAGTGCTAGAGATGTTCACACCCCGTCCGAGCAGTACTTC

J gene: TRBJ2-3
D gene: TRBD1
V gene: TRBV27
clone size: .
CDR3 protein: CASSFLGQGTDTQYF
CDR3 DNA: TGTGCCAGCAGTTTCTTGGGACAGGGCACAGATACGCAGTATTTT

J gene: TRBJ2-5
D gene: .
V gene: TRBV5-4
clone size: many
CDR3 protein: CASSLELAPQETQYF
CDR3 DNA: TGTGCCAGCAGCTTGGAACTAGCACCGCAAGAGACCCAGTACTTC

J gene: TRBJ2-1
D gene: TRBD2
V gene: TRBV12-3/TRBV12-4
clone size: .
CDR3 protein: CASSTTSGRAYNEQFF
CDR3 DNA: TGTGCCAGCAGTACGACTAGCGGGAGGGCCTACAATGAGCAGTTCTTC

J gene: TRBJ2-3
D gene: TRBD1
V gene: TRBV6-2/TRBV6-3
clone size: many
CDR3 protein: CASSYWTGGRTDTQYF
CDR3 DNA: TGTGCCAGCAGTTACTGGACAGGGGGGCGCACAGATACGCAGTATTTT

J gene: TRBJ2-3
D gene: .
V gene: TRBV11-2
clone size: .
CDR3 protein: CASSTPTDSSTATQYF
CDR3 DNA: TGTGCCAGCAGCACCCCGACAGATTCTAGCACAGCTACGCAGTATTTT

J gene: TRBJ1-5
D gene: TRBD1
V gene: TRBV28
clone size: .
CDR3 protein: CASLTNRGPGSNQPQHF
CDR3 DNA: TGTGCCTCCCTAACCAACAGGGGGCCAGGGAGCAATCAGCCCCAGCATTTT

J gene: TRBJ2-6
D gene: .
V gene: TRBV27
clone size: many
CDR3 protein: CASSILTPSGANVLTF
CDR3 DNA: TGTGCCAGCAGCATATTAACACCCTCTGGGGCCAACGTCCTGACTTTC

J gene: TRBJ2-7
D gene: .
V gene: TRBV20-1
clone size: many
CDR3 protein: CSALPEGYEQYF
CDR3 DNA: TGCAGTGCTTTACCGGAGGGGTACGAGCAGTACTTC

J gene: TRBJ2-2
D gene: TRBD2
V gene: TRBV5-4
clone size: .
CDR3 protein: CASSPLAGGEGTGELFF
CDR3 DNA: TGTGCCAGCAGCCCACTAGCGGGGGGAGAGGGCACCGGGGAGCTGTTTTTT

J gene: TRBJ2-7
D gene: .
V gene: TRBV20-1
clone size: few
CDR3 protein: CSARAGTYEQYF
CDR3 DNA: TGCAGTGCTAGGGCAGGGACCTACGAGCAGTACTTC

J gene: TRBJ1-1
D gene: .
V gene: TRBV6-2/TRBV6-3
clone size: .
CDR3 protein: CASSYSFTEAFF
CDR3 DNA: TGTGCCAGCAGTTACTCATTTACTGAAGCTTTCTTT